Each of the 26 T cell receptor beta chains below was sequenced from the same sample in a study of molecular identifiers for immune sequencing clone quantification. MiXCR, applied by TCRdb to the PCR reads, yields one record per CDR3 protein. The sample carries more than 250,000 distinct CDR3 sequences, 20% to 25% recorded once. The source material was naive CD8+ T cells from blood, with Jurkat cell RNA spiked in. Specified subset: FACS-sorted CD8+CD4-CCR7+CD45RA+ naive T cells. Source of these receptors: a human donor in good health. Some libraries in this study had Jurkat cell RNA spiked in.

With regard to this clonotype: Possible read error: a much larger clone is one base away. The rearrangement uses TRBV4-2 and TRBJ1-1; D gene uncertain. V was pared by 4 bases and J by 3 bases, with 18 bases between. The CDR3 contains 16 residues. Per germline, CDR1 LGHNA and CDR2 YNFKEQ. CDR3 sequence: CASSLVVRAAYTEAFF. For the CDR3, the DNA is TGTGCCAGCAGCCTAGTCGTCCGGGCCGCCTACACTGAAGCTTTCTTT.

The gene calls are TRBV2 and TRBJ1-4; no firm D call. From germline, CDR1 is SNHLY and CDR2 FYNNEI. The germline V and J ends were trimmed by 2 bases and 0 bases, with 7 bases remaining between them. This CDR3 contains 15 residues. This CDR3 is CASSETGATNEKLFF. The CDR3, as DNA: TGTGCCAGCAGTGAAACTGGGGCAACTAATGAAAAACTGTTTTTT.

This clonotype showed up just once. A much more abundant neighbour one base away suggests this may be a read error. The chain has TRBV24-1 and TRBJ1-5, with a weak D call TRBD1 (5 bases). This CDR3 contains 13 residues. V lost 4 bases and J lost 6, with 9 bases in between. Germline loops: CDR1 KGHDR, CDR2 SFDVKD. The CDR3 region has the DNA TGTGCCACCAGTGACGGGGGTGGTCAGCCCCAGCATTTT. It yields the protein CATSDGGGQPQHF.

This clonotype came up a few times. The gene calls are TRBV12-5 and TRBJ2-7, with TRBD1 matching 8 bases. With V trimmed by 1 base and J by 2 bases, 7 bases remained unmatched. Germline V gene lookup returns CDR1 LGHNT and CDR2 FRNRAP. The CDR3 is 16 residues long. CDR3 sequence (DNA): TGTGCTAGTGGTTTGGGATCAGGGGGCCTCGCCTACGAGCAGTACTTC. Residues: CASGLGSGGLAYEQYF.

The table lists this clonotype with many counts. The chain carries TRBV5-5 and TRBJ1-2; TRBD1 is a possible D gene (5 bases). Trimming stripped 1 base from V and 0 bases from J, with 10 bases between. The germline gives CDR1 SGHKS, CDR2 YYEKEE (reference sequence). The CDR3 totals 15 residues. The CDR3 is CASSLFDSPNYGYTF. CDR3 nucleotides: TGTGCCAGCAGCTTGTTTGACAGCCCTAACTATGGCTACACCTTC. The variable domain in full, completed from reference TRBV5-5 and TRBJ1-2, reads DAGVTQSPTHLIKTRGQQVTLRCSPISGHKSVSWYQQVLGQGPQFIFQYYEKEERGRGNFPDRFSARQFPNYSSELNVNALLLGDSALYLCASSLFDSPNYGYTFGSGTRLTVV.

In this sample, this clonotype turned up many times. The chain is built from TRBV12-3 or TRBV12-4 and TRBJ2-3; 11 bases are a match to TRBD2. V lost 5 bases to trimming and J lost 2 bases; unmatched junction nucleotides: 3. The CDR3 is made up of 15 amino acids. The CDR3 bases are TGTGCCAGCAGTCTGACTAGCGGGATCACAGATACGCAGTATTTT. It specifies CASSLTSGITDTQYF.

This clonotype was seen at least ten times. J is TRBJ1-6 and V is TRBV5-4; D not certain. Trimming stripped 5 bases from V and 9 bases from J, with 12 bases between. CDR1 and CDR2 (germline): SGHNT, YYREEE (reference sequence). This CDR3 contains 13 residues. The CDR3 nucleotides read TGTGCCAGCAGACCCGCGATGGGTTCACCCCTCCACTTT. Its protein is CASRPAMGSPLHF.

Many counts were recorded for this clonotype. J is TRBJ2-1 and V is TRBV6-5; 10 nucleotides align to TRBD2. V gave up 2 bases and J gave up 8 bases; unmatched junction bases: 6. Germline V gene lookup returns CDR1 MNHEY and CDR2 SVGAGI. The length of the CDR3 is 15 residues. Here the CDR3 reads CASSYSGRANDEQFF. The CDR3 DNA is TGTGCCAGCAGTTACAGCGGGAGGGCCAATGATGAGCAGTTCTTC.

The rearrangement uses TRBV4-1 and TRBJ2-1, with D possibly being TRBD1 (6 bases). The germline V gene has CDR1 MGHRA and CDR2 YSYEKL. The CDR3 runs to 15 residues. Trimming shortened V by 5 bases and J by 0 bases, and 11 bases separated the two germline ends. The DNA of the CDR3 is TGCGCCAGCAGCTTCGACAGGAGCTCCTACAATGAGCAGTTCTTC. Translation: CASSFDRSSYNEQFF.

The sample holds many counts of this clonotype. The gene calls are TRBV13 and TRBJ2-3; D not certain. V was clipped by 2 bases and J by 1 base, with 10 bases between them. The V gene's germline CDR1 is PRHDT and CDR2 FYEKMQ (reference sequence). This CDR3 is built from 15 residues. The CDR3 protein is CASSLPFGGTDTQYF. CDR3 DNA sequence: TGTGCCAGCAGCTTACCTTTCGGAGGCACAGATACGCAGTATTTT.

Of note for this clonotype: This may be a read error, as it is one base from a much larger clone. This chain joins TRBV3-1 and TRBJ2-3; TRBD2 matches 13 bases. The V segment lost 4 bases and the J segment 5 bases; nucleotides outside the gene matches: 3. The CDR3 contains 15 residues. Per the germline V gene, CDR1 is LGHDT and CDR2 is YNNKEL (reference sequence). CDR3 nucleotides: TGTGCCAGCAGCCCAACTAGCGGGAGGGGAGATACGCAGTATTTT. This gives the protein CASSPTSGRGDTQYF.

This clonotype occurred a few times. The chain joins TRBV4-2 to TRBJ1-1; 7 nucleotides align to TRBD1. V dropped 4 bases and J dropped 3; count of bases not matched to a gene: 8. The CDR3 contains 15 residues. CDR1 and CDR2 (germline): LGHNA, YNFKEQ. DNA of the CDR3: TGTGCCAGCAGCCCAAGGACAGGTACTTACACTGAAGCTTTCTTT. It specifies CASSPRTGTYTEAFF.

This clonotype was picked up a small number of times. The V call is TRBV21-1, the J call TRBJ2-7; the table's D gene call, TRBD2, was not cross checked with the DNA. TRBV21-1 is flagged as a pseudogene. CDR3 length: 16 residues. The CDR3 here is CASSPGRDGASYEQYF. CDR3 DNA: TGTGCCAGCAGCCCGGGGAGGGACGGCGCCTCCTACGAGCAGTACTTC.

Of note for this clonotype: This could be a read error, since a much larger clone is one nucleotide away. The rearrangement joins TRBV7-8 to TRBJ2-3; 8 nucleotides match TRBD1. The V and J ends lost 4 bases and 2 bases, in that order; junction bases with no gene match: 11. Germline V gene data show CDR1 as SGHVS and CDR2 as FQNEAQ. The CDR3 is 17 residues long. The CDR3 nucleotides are TGTGCCAGCAGCTCCGCCGGACAGGGAGCATTCACAGATACGCAGTATTTT. Translating it yields CASSSAGQGAFTDTQYF.

This chain uses TRBV4-3 with TRBJ2-2, with TRBD1 matching 9 bases. The J segment lost 1 base and the V segment lost 0 bases, leaving 3 bases of the junction unmatched. The CDR3 is made up of 17 amino acids. CDR1 is LGHNA and CDR2 is YSLEER in the germline V gene. The CDR3 sequence is CASSQDGTGKNTGELFF. DNA for the CDR3: TGCGCCAGCAGCCAAGACGGGACAGGGAAGAACACCGGGGAGCTGTTTTTT.

The V gene is TRBV7-9, the J gene TRBJ1-1, with no clear D. The V end lost 6 bases, the J end lost 0 bases, and 8 bases lay between the germline ends. The CDR3 is 13 residues long. Germline V CDR1 and CDR2: SEHNR, FQNEAQ (reference sequence). The CDR3 reads CASSTHLNTEAFF. The CDR3 coding sequence is TGTGCCAGCAGTACACACCTGAACACTGAAGCTTTCTTT.

This clonotype came up many times. This chain connects TRBV6-1 to TRBJ1-2; the match to TRBD1 covers 10 bases. The CDR3 consists of 13 residues. V lost 10 bases and J lost 5; bases outside the gene matches: 7. CDR1 is MNHNS, CDR2 SASEGT, per germline. The CDR3 is CATGQGEDYGYTF. CDR3 nucleotides: TGTGCCACCGGACAGGGGGAAGATTATGGCTACACCTTC.

Concerning this clonotype: This sequence may be a read error, since a much larger clone differs from it by one base. The gene calls are TRBV6-6 and TRBJ2-1; TRBD2 is a possible D gene (5 bases). Germline CDR1 MNHNY, CDR2 SVGAGI (reference sequence). The CDR3 is 12 residues long. CDR3 nucleotides: TGTGCCAGCAGAACGTGGGAGACTGAGCAGGTCTTC. It codes for CASRTWETEQVF.

This clonotype has a count of ten or more. The V call is TRBV12-3 or TRBV12-4, the J call TRBJ2-3; D call uncertain. The V and J ends lost 0 bases and 4 bases respectively, with 8 bases between them. The CDR3 runs 14 residues. CDR3 DNA sequence: TGTGCCAGCAGTTTAGCCTGGTCTGCAGATACGCAGTATTTT. Its protein product is CASSLAWSADTQYF.

This clonotype has a count of ten or more. V and J are TRBV7-2 and TRBJ2-3, with D possibly matching TRBD2 (5 bases). Trimming cost V 4 bases and J 4 bases, with 12 bases left between them. Germline loops: CDR1 SGHTA, CDR2 FQGNSA. The CDR3 loop spans 14 amino acids. In DNA form, the CDR3 reads TGTGCCAGCAGCTCGGGGTTTTTCCCAGATACGCAGTATTTT. It encodes CASSSGFFPDTQYF.

The chain couples TRBV30 to TRBJ2-1; D remains unclear. Trimming removed 2 bases at V and 6 bases at J, with 5 bases between. The CDR3 spans 11 residues. From germline, CDR1 is GTSNPN and CDR2 SVGIG (reference sequence). DNA for the CDR3: TGTGCCTGGAGTCATGGCAATGAGCAGTTCTTC. Translating gives CAWSHGNEQFF.

In this sample, this clonotype turned up many times. This chain links TRBV14 with TRBJ1-1; D may be TRBD1 (6 bases). Germline V gives CDR1 SGHDN, CDR2 FVKESK. The CDR3 spans 15 residues. Deletions cut 6 bases from V and 3 bases from J, with 17 bases between. CDR3 sequence (DNA): TGTGCCAGCAGGGTGTGGGGGGCGCTCGACACTGAAGCTTTCTTT. Amino acids: CASRVWGALDTEAFF.

This clonotype was recorded many times. The chain carries TRBV27 and TRBJ2-7; D may be TRBD1 or TRBD2 (5 bases each). This CDR3 is built from 13 residues. Germline CDR1 reads MNHEY; CDR2 reads SMNVEV (reference sequence). Deletions cut 5 bases from V and 5 bases from J, with 13 bases between. The CDR3 loop is CASSLAGLHEQYF. In DNA, the CDR3 is TGTGCCAGCAGTCTAGCAGGGCTACACGAGCAGTACTTC.

This clonotype has ten or more counts. The chain has TRBV20-1 and TRBJ2-7; 8 bases are a match to TRBD1. V was clipped by 5 bases and J by 5 bases; unmatched bases: 8. This CDR3 contains 13 residues. The germline V gene encodes CDR1 DFQATT and CDR2 SNEGSKA (reference sequence). The CDR3 protein is CSAPQGGLDEQYF. CDR3 bases: TGCAGTGCTCCACAGGGGGGTCTCGACGAGCAGTACTTC.

The CDR3 sequence is CSARDQWEMYEQYF. The CDR3 DNA sequence: TGCAGTGCTAGAGACCAGTGGGAGATGTACGAGCAGTACTTC. V is TRBV20-1 and J is TRBJ2-7; maybe TRBD2 (5 bases). This CDR3 contains 14 residues. Trimming left V 0 bases short and J 4 bases short, with 13 bases between. CDR1 and CDR2 (germline): DFQATT, SNEGSKA (reference sequence).

On this clonotype: A much more abundant neighbour one base away suggests this may be a read error. The chain joins TRBV7-9 to TRBJ2-2; 9 positions match TRBD2. The germline V gene has CDR1 SEHNR and CDR2 FQNEAQ (reference sequence). Trimming took 2 bases from V and 6 from J; bases not matched to a gene: 10. The CDR3 is 17 amino acids. The CDR3 loop reads CASSLTLAGPNAGELFF. In DNA form, the CDR3 reads TGTGCCAGCAGCTTAACCCTAGCGGGGCCTAACGCCGGGGAGCTGTTTTTT.